This TCR beta chain emerged from a study of CD8+CD57+ T cells in acquired aplastic anemia. Study context: The mean DNA yield obtained from sorted CD4+ and CD8+ cells came to approximately 3 ug. Healthy donor sequencing depth: around 9.9 million CD4+, under 12 million CD8+ reads. Study results and caveats: The same twenty-nine CD8+ CDR3 sequences occurred in patients and in controls. Significance was not reached for CD8+ Simpson's diversity between patients and controls.

As to this clonotype: The antigen is not known.

Genomic DNA constituted the template upon which TCR beta VDJ and CDR3 profiling was performed. TCRdb reprocessed the reads with MiXCR, giving one entry per CDR3 protein. In the table there are roughly 150,000 distinct CDR3 sequences, approximately 40% of which are singletons. The germline V gene has CDR1 SNHLY and CDR2 FYNNEI. The CDR3 loop spans 12 amino acids. The ends were cut back, 7 bases at V and 7 bases at J, with 14 bases in the middle. Sample: sorted CD4+, CD8+, or CD8+CD57+ T cells (not recorded which) from PBMCs. The receptor's source is a human donor in good health. This chain connects TRBV2 to TRBJ2-7; D is perhaps TRBD1 (6 bases). The CDR3 DNA follows: TGTGCCAGCACCCTGCAACAGGGAGAGCAGTACTTC. Translated: CASTLQQGEQYF.